These 26 T cell receptor beta chains came from one sample sequenced in a study of CD8 T cells in Susac syndrome. When the RNA was reverse transcribed, random hexamers were used with an input of 0.5 to 1 ug. MiXCR was run by TCRdb on the immunoSEQ multiplex PCR reads, yielding one entry per CDR3 protein. The sample holds some 210,000 distinct CDR3 sequences, 94% seen once. Material: CD4+ T cells from PBMCs. The source is a human donor with Susac syndrome.

This clonotype was picked up one time. The rearrangement uses TRBV24-1 and TRBJ2-5, with D possibly matching TRBD1 (5 bases). Germline CDR1 KGHDR, CDR2 SFDVKD. Trimming left V 5 bases short and J 5 bases short, with 11 bases between. This CDR3 is 13 amino acids long. CDR3 DNA: TGTGCCACCAGTGGTCCAGGGAAGGAGACCCAGTACTTC. This gives the protein CATSGPGKETQYF.

V is TRBV2 and J is TRBJ2-1; the D is unclear. V was trimmed by 8 bases and J by 1 base, leaving 6 bases between them. The CDR3 is 12 residues long. Germline values: CDR1 SNHLY, CDR2 FYNNEI. CDR3 amino acids: CASLLSYNEQFF. The CDR3 DNA reads as TGTGCCAGCCTTCTGTCCTACAATGAGCAGTTCTTC.

The CDR3 reads CASSSTTTSPYDGYTF. The DNA for the CDR3 is TGTGCCAGCAGCTCAACGACGACGAGCCCATACGATGGCTACACCTTC. V and J are TRBV6-1 and TRBJ1-2; D not resolved. CDR3 length equals 16 residues. V lost 6 bases and J 6 bases, leaving 23 bases between the germline ends. Per the germline V gene, CDR1 is MNHNS and CDR2 is SASEGT.

The chain joins TRBV5-4 to TRBJ1-6, with 7 positions matching TRBD1. CDR3 size: 15 residues. V was pared by 1 base and J by 6 bases, with 4 bases of the junction left unmatched. Germline values: CDR1 SGHNT, CDR2 YYREEE (reference sequence). The CDR3 region is CASSLTGDGNSPLHF. CDR3 sequence (DNA): TGTGCCAGCAGCTTGACAGGGGATGGTAATTCACCCCTCCACTTT.

The V gene is TRBV20-1, the J gene TRBJ2-5; TRBD2 aligns across 11 bases. Per the germline V gene, CDR1 is DFQATT and CDR2 is SNEGSKA (reference sequence). The CDR3 length is 15 residues. With 5 bases clipped from V and 3 bases from J, the junction kept 8 bases outside the gene matches. CDR3: CSAPQTSGGEETQYF. The CDR3 DNA sequence: TGCAGTGCTCCTCAAACTAGCGGGGGAGAAGAGACCCAGTACTTC.

The chain combines TRBV11-2 with TRBJ2-6; perhaps TRBD1 as D (5 bases). Trimming removed 6 bases at V and 0 bases at J, with 9 bases between. Germline lookup yields CDR1 SGHAT and CDR2 FQNNGV. The CDR3 is made up of 15 amino acids. CDR3 sequence: CASRARGSGANVLTF. CDR3 coding DNA: TGTGCCAGCAGAGCTAGGGGCTCTGGGGCCAACGTCCTGACTTTC.

The chain joins TRBV30 to TRBJ1-6, with D possibly being TRBD1 (5 bases). CDR3 length: 12 amino acids. Trimming shortened V by 4 bases and J by 9 bases, and 10 bases separated the two germline ends. Germline V lookup: CDR1 GTSNPN, CDR2 SVGIG (reference sequence). CDR3 nucleotides: TGTGCCTGGACAGGGTCCGCTTCACCCCTCCACTTT. Its translation is CAWTGSASPLHF.

This clonotype was recorded only once. This CDR3 reads CASSTGGFGQPQHF. CDR3 DNA: TGTGCCAGTAGTACTGGGGGGTTTGGGCAGCCCCAGCATTTT. This chain links TRBV19 with TRBJ1-5, with D perhaps TRBD1 (5 bases). The germline V and J ends were trimmed by 4 bases and 7 bases, with 14 bases remaining between them. Looked up from germline, CDR1 is LNHDA and CDR2 is SQIVND (reference sequence). CDR3 length: 14 residues.

The rearrangement links TRBV28 to TRBJ1-1; 8 positions match TRBD1. V dropped 6 bases and J dropped 3; count of bases not matched to a gene: 9. From germline, CDR1 is MDHEN and CDR2 SYDVKM. The CDR3 length is 15 residues. The chain's CDR3 is CASREPGGADTEAFF. The CDR3 region has the DNA TGTGCCAGCAGAGAACCAGGGGGCGCGGACACTGAAGCTTTCTTT.

J is TRBJ1-4 and V is TRBV15; weak D call: TRBD1 (5 bases). Germline CDR1 reads LNHNV; CDR2 reads YYDKDF (reference sequence). V was clipped by 3 bases and J by 7 bases, with 15 bases between them. The CDR3 loop spans 15 amino acids. The CDR3 DNA reads as TGTGCCACCAGCAGCGTCACGGGGGGGGGTGAAAAACTGTTTTTT. Its translation: CATSSVTGGGEKLFF. The complete variable domain, with remaining parts taken from reference TRBV15 and TRBJ1-4, reads DAMVIQNPRYQVTQFGKPVTLSCSQTLNHNVMYWYQQKSSQAPKLLFHYYDKDFNNEADTPDNFQSRRPNTSFCFLDIRSPGLGDTAMYLCATSSVTGGGEKLFFGSGTQLSVL.

This chain uses TRBV5-4 with TRBJ2-1, with TRBD1 as a possible D gene (6 bases). There are 15 residues in the CDR3. Germline lookup yields CDR1 SGHNT and CDR2 YYREEE (reference sequence). V lost 4 bases and J lost 4, with 15 bases in between. In DNA, the CDR3 is TGTGCCAGCAGCCCCGGGACACGTACTTACAATGAGCAGTTCTTC. This encodes CASSPGTRTYNEQFF.

The CDR3 sequence: CASSLAGVQADEQYF. For the CDR3, the DNA is TGCGCCAGCAGCTTGGCGGGGGTCCAGGCCGACGAGCAGTACTTC. The chain carries TRBV5-1 and TRBJ2-7, with TRBD2 as a possible D gene (6 bases). Germline values: CDR1 SGHRS, CDR2 YFSETQ. The CDR3 extends over 15 amino acids. V dropped 0 bases and J dropped 5 bases, with 15 bases sitting between them. Full variable domain (remainder filled in from reference TRBV5-1 and TRBJ2-7): KAGVTQTPRYLIKTRGQQVTLSCSPISGHRSVSWYQQTPGQGLQFLFEYFSETQRNKGNFPGRFSGRQFSNSRSEMNVSTLELGDSALYLCASSLAGVQADEQYFGPGTRLTVT.

The chain recombines TRBV11-2 with TRBJ1-2, with D maybe TRBD1 (5 bases). Germline V gene data show CDR1 as SGHAT and CDR2 as FQNNGV. The CDR3 sequence is 13 residues long. The V end lost 5 bases, the J end lost 2 bases, and 9 bases lay between the germline ends. This CDR3 is CASSRGANYGYTF. The CDR3 DNA reads as TGTGCCAGCAGCCGTGGGGCGAACTATGGCTACACCTTC.

This clonotype was detected only a few times. The chain is built from TRBV28 and TRBJ1-5; 9 positions match TRBD1. CDR1 is MDHEN and CDR2 is SYDVKM in the germline V gene. This CDR3 is 13 amino acids long. With 8 bases clipped from V and 5 bases from J, the junction kept 4 bases outside the gene matches. In nucleotides, the CDR3 is TGTGCCAGCGGGGGGGACAGGGATCAGCCCCAGCATTTT. It translates to CASGGDRDQPQHF. The whole variable domain, filled in from reference TRBV28 and TRBJ1-5, reads DVKVTQSSRYLVKRTGEKVFLECVQDMDHENMFWYRQDPGLGLRLIYFSYDVKMKEKGDIPEGYSVSREKKERFSLILESASTNQTSMYLCASGGDRDQPQHFGDGTRLSIL.

As concerns this clonotype: The junction departs from the called germline gene at one end, perhaps through a read error. V usage is TRBV7-7 and J usage is TRBJ1-3; 10 positions agree with TRBD1. The CDR3 is 15 amino acids. CDR1 is SSHAT and CDR2 is FNYEAQ in the germline V gene (reference sequence). CDR3 in DNA: TGTGCTAGCAGCCCGGGGACAGGGGCTGGAAACACCATATATTTT. This gives the protein CASSPGTGAGNTIYF.

The rearrangement joins TRBV29-1 to TRBJ1-2, with D unclear. The CDR3 has 12 residues. Per germline, CDR1 SQVTM and CDR2 ANQGSEA. V was cut by 5 bases and J by 7 bases, with 14 bases left in between. The CDR3 DNA is TGCAGCGTTCTTGAGGGCGTACCTGGCTACACCTTC. It codes for CSVLEGVPGYTF.

V usage is TRBV5-1 and J usage is TRBJ2-7; perhaps TRBD1 as D (6 bases). Trimming shortened V by 0 bases and J by 1 base, and 8 bases separated the two germline ends. The germline gives CDR1 SGHRS, CDR2 YFSETQ. The CDR3 is made up of 14 amino acids. The CDR3 spells CASSLGDTSYEQYF. The CDR3 DNA sequence: TGCGCCAGCAGCTTGGGGGACACTTCCTACGAGCAGTACTTC.

The chain is built from TRBV20-1 and TRBJ1-5; tentative D call: TRBD1 (6 bases). From germline, CDR1 is DFQATT and CDR2 SNEGSKA (reference sequence). CDR3 size: 15 residues. The V end lost 6 bases, the J end lost 3 bases, and 18 bases lay between the germline ends. The DNA for the CDR3 is TGCAGTGCCTTAGGGGGGGCAGTTCCCAATCAGCCCCAGCATTTT. This translates into CSALGGAVPNQPQHF.

This clonotype has a single count. This chain connects TRBV6-5 to TRBJ2-5; no reliable D call. Looked up from germline, CDR1 is MNHEY and CDR2 is SVGAGI. The CDR3 loop spans 21 amino acids. The ends were cut back, 2 bases at V and 3 bases at J, with 31 bases in the middle. CDR3 sequence: CASSYPMKKVAGPLDEETQYF. CDR3 DNA: TGTGCCAGCAGTTACCCAATGAAAAAAGTGGCAGGACCACTCGACGAAGAGACCCAGTACTTC.

V usage is TRBV3-1 and J usage is TRBJ1-5, with D perhaps TRBD1 (5 bases). Trimming removed 3 bases from V and 5 bases from J, with 5 bases in between. This CDR3 region has 12 residues. The germline CDR1 and CDR2 sequences are LGHDT and YNNKEL (reference sequence). CDR3 sequence: CASSQGDQPQHF. The CDR3 nucleotides read TGTGCCAGCAGCCAGGGGGATCAGCCCCAGCATTTT.

V is TRBV19 and J is TRBJ2-7; no clear D gene. The CDR3 spans 15 residues. V gave up 3 bases and J gave up 6 bases, with 18 bases separating them. The germline CDR1 and CDR2 sequences are LNHDA and SQIVND (reference sequence). The CDR3 coding sequence is TGTGCCAGTAGTATTCAACACGGAGAGCCGCGCGAGCAGTACTTC. This gives the protein CASSIQHGEPREQYF.

This clonotype was observed a single time. The gene calls are TRBV7-2 and TRBJ2-7; perhaps D is TRBD1 or TRBD2 (5 bases each). Per germline, CDR1 SGHTA and CDR2 FQGNSA. CDR3 length: 14 residues. V lost 0 bases and J 4 bases, leaving 10 bases between the germline ends. CDR3: CASSLAGTEYEQYF. In DNA, the CDR3 is TGTGCCAGCAGCTTAGCCGGGACGGAGTACGAGCAGTACTTC.

The V gene is TRBV6-6, the J gene TRBJ1-6; unclear D gene. The CDR3 totals 12 residues. CDR1 and CDR2 (germline): MNHNY, SVGAGI (reference sequence). V was shortened by 10 bases and J by 7 bases, with 11 bases between the two germline ends. CDR3 nucleotide sequence: TGTGCCACCGGCCGGGAGAATTCACCCCTCCACTTT. Its protein is CATGRENSPLHF.

V gene TRBV7-2 combines with J gene TRBJ2-1; TRBD2 is a possible D gene (5 bases). Germline V CDR1 and CDR2: SGHTA, FQGNSA. This CDR3 has 16 amino acids. Trimming stripped 5 bases from V and 0 bases from J, with 14 bases between. CDR3 in amino acids: CASSHPAGNSYNEQFF. CDR3 sequence (DNA): TGTGCCAGCAGCCATCCCGCCGGGAACTCCTACAATGAGCAGTTCTTC.

As for this clonotype: At one end the junction does not follow the germline gene, possibly because of a read error. This sequence joins TRBV29-1 and TRBJ1-1; D perhaps matches TRBD1 (5 bases). Germline CDR1 SQVTM, CDR2 ANQGSEA. This CDR3 comprises 16 residues. The CDR3 nucleotides are TGCAGCGTTGGTGGTTTTAACGGGGGACTGAACACTGAAACTTTCTTT. Protein sequence: CSVGGFNGGLNTETFF.

This chain links TRBV30 with TRBJ1-1; D gene ambiguous. Germline-derived CDR1 and CDR2 are GTSNPN and SVGIG (reference sequence). Trimming took 0 bases from V and 7 from J, leaving 12 bases between them. The CDR3 spans 13 residues. DNA of the CDR3: TGTGCCTGGAGTGTAAACTCCTTCGATGAAGCTTTCTTT. It encodes CAWSVNSFDEAFF.